This T cell receptor beta chain was found in a study of shared clonotypes between healthy human individuals. General study results and limits: Naive subsets typically showed greater estimated richness than memory subsets. Collection of samples was limited to blood; tissue repertoires likely differ.

Trimming left V 7 bases short and J 2 bases short, with 10 bases between. Germline V lookup: CDR1 WSHSY, CDR2 SAAADI. This CDR3 has 13 residues. As regards this clone: Its specificity is not known.

The protocol was immunoSEQ multiplex PCR, while the TCRdb copy is restricted to in-frame clones and leaves out a portion. Of approximately 120,000 clones in the sample, around 68% were seen once. The chain couples TRBV10-2 to TRBJ2-3; D gene uncertain. The source of this sequence is a woman between 25 and 40 years old in good health. Sequenced input: memory CD8+ T cells sorted from blood. Subset reported: CD45RO+ cells pooled with CCR7-negative TemRA cells. The chain's CDR3 is CASTPQYTDTQYF. In DNA form, the CDR3 reads TGCGCCAGCACTCCCCAGTACACAGATACGCAGTATTTT.